The T cell receptor (beta chain) under discussion was sequenced for a study of T cells after yellow fever vaccination. TCRdb re-derived calls from the 5' RACE reads in MiXCR, one entry per CDR3 protein. The sample contains approximately 250,000 distinct CDR3 sequences, 6% to 8% of which appear only once. Study conclusions and caveats: The study found a weaker secondary response that peaked faster, day 5 versus 15.

This CDR3 spans 14 amino acids. V dropped 3 bases and J dropped 5; count of bases not matched to a gene: 6. Germline CDR1 reads DFQATT; CDR2 reads SNEGSKA (reference sequence). This clonotype showed up many times. The antigen is not known. The sequence derives from a man aged 30 to 39 who received the YFV17D yellow fever vaccine. The specimen comprised CD4+ T cells sorted from PBMCs, sampled on the day of the yellow fever booster vaccination. The chain combines TRBV20-1 with TRBJ2-3; 9 positions match TRBD1. CDR3 residues: CSARGTGWKDTQYF. CDR3 bases: TGCAGTGCTAGGGGGACAGGGTGGAAAGATACGCAGTATTTT.